The present TCR beta chain was sequenced within a study of blood T cell repertoires in COVID-19. Study-level information: Samples came from the United States, Italy and Spain, spanning acute and convalescent COVID-19. PBMCs, B-cell-depleted T cells, or T cells were the source of the cDNA or gDNA that made up the material.

The germline V and J ends were trimmed by 5 bases and 4 bases, with 10 bases remaining between them. The CDR3 spans 13 residues. Germline CDR1 is SSHAT and CDR2 is FNYEAQ (reference sequence). Authors' processing steps: Counts of nucleated cells, estimated from reference gene primer amplification, were obtained. The protocol was immunoSEQ multiplex PCR, while the TCRdb copy is restricted to in-frame clones and leaves out a portion. V and J calls and clone size are as listed in that table; D and trimming were resolved from the DNA. The table lists tens of thousands of clones, roughly 88% of them singletons.

The V gene is TRBV7-7, the J gene TRBJ2-3; tentative D call: TRBD1 (5 bases). The TCR was taken from a man aged 50 to 60 with acute or convalescent COVID-19. The specimen sequenced was peripheral blood. The CDR3: CASSITGSDTQYF. The CDR3 nucleotides read TGTGCCAGCAGCATTACAGGATCAGATACGCAGTATTTT.